This T cell receptor beta chain was recorded in a study of blood T cells in healthy people across ages. A sample-barcoded 5' primer and a J-beta primer mix were used in a second PCR of roughly 6 to 11 cycles. A tag from a template-switch adaptor with 12 random nucleotides marked each cDNA molecule. The yield of each sample was at least 3 million CDR3-containing paired-end reads. TCRdb ran MiXCR on the 5' RACE reads and lists one entry per CDR3 protein. The table shows about 1.4 million distinct CDR3 sequences, with approximately 59% occurring only once. V was clipped by 0 bases and J by 0 bases; unmatched bases: 1. The CDR3 totals 15 residues. Notes on the study in general: Per million T cells, the diversity of TCR beta decreased roughly linearly as age advanced.

The table lists this clonotype with many counts. No antigen is known for it. This clonotype originated in a man aged 18 to 29 in good health. The chain is built from TRBV12-3 or TRBV12-4 and TRBJ2-5; 7 nucleotides align to TRBD2. Sequences were obtained from blood. The CDR3 sequence is CASSLAGGYQETQYF. As DNA, the CDR3 is TGTGCCAGCAGTTTAGCGGGGGGGTACCAAGAGACCCAGTACTTC.